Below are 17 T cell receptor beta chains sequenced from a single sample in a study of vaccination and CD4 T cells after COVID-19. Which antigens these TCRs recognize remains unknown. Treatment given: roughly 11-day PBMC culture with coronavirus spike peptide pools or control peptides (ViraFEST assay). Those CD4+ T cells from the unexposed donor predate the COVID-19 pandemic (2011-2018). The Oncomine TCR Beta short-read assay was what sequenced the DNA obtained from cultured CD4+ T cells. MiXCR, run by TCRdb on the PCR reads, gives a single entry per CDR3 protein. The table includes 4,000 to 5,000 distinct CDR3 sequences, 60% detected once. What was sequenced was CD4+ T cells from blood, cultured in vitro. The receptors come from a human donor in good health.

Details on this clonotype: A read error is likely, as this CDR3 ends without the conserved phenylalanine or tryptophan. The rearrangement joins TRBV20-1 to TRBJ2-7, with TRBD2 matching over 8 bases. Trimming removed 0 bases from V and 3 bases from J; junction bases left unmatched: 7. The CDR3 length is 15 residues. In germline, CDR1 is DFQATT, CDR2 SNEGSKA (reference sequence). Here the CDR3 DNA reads TGCAGTGCTAGAGATACCACTAGCGGTGACTACGAGCAGTACCTC. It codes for CSARDTTSGDYEQYL.

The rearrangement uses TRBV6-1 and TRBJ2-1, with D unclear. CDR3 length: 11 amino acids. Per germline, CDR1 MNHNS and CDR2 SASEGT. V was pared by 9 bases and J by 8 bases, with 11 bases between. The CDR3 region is CARSPADEQFF. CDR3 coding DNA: TGTGCCAGGTCCCCGGCGGATGAGCAGTTCTTC.

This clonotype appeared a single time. The CDR3 loop is CASSARTGVDYGYTF. The CDR3 region has the DNA TGTGCCAGCTCAGCTAGGACAGGGGTTGACTATGGCTACACCTTC. The V and J genes are TRBV18 and TRBJ1-2; 9 bases line up with TRBD1. Trimming cost V 5 bases and J 3 bases; bases outside gene matches: 7. The germline V gene has CDR1 KGHSH and CDR2 LQKENI. There are 15 residues in the CDR3.

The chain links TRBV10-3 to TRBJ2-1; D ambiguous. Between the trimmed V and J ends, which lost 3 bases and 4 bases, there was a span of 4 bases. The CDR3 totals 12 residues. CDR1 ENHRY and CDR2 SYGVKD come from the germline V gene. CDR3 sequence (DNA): TGTGCCATCAGTGACCTGTACAATGAGCAGTTCTTC. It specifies CAISDLYNEQFF.

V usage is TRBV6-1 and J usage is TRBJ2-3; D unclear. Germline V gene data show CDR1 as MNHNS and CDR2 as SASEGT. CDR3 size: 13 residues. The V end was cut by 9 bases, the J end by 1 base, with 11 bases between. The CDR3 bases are TGTGCCAGTCAGACTGGGGGCACAGATACGCAGTATTTT. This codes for CASQTGGTDTQYF.

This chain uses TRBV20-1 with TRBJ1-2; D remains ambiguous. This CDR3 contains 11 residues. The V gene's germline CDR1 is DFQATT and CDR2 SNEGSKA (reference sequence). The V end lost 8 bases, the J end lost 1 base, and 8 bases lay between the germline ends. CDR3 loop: CSCGSNYGYTF. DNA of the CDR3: TGCAGTTGTGGGAGTAACTATGGCTACACCTTC.

Here the CDR3 reads CATIEQGRFF. The CDR3 bases are TGTGCCACAATCGAACAGGGCCGGTTCTTT. V gene TRBV6-4 combines with J gene TRBJ1-1; D might be TRBD1 (6 bases). The CDR3 sequence is 10 residues long. Germline CDR1 and CDR2: MRHNA and SNTAGT. V gave up 10 bases and J gave up 14 bases, with 17 bases separating them.

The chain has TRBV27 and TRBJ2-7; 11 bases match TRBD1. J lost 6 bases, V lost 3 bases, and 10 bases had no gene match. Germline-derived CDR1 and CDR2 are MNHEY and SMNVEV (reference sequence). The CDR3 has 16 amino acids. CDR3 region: CASSFRGQGAKTEQYF. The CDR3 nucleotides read TGTGCCAGCAGTTTCCGTGGACAGGGGGCCAAAACCGAGCAGTACTTC.

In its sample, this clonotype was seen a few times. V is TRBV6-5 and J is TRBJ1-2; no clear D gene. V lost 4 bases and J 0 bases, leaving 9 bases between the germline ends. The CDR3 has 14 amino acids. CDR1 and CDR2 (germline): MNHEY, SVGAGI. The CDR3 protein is CASSSVGPNYGYTF. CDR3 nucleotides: TGTGCCAGCAGTTCAGTGGGCCCTAACTATGGCTACACCTTC.

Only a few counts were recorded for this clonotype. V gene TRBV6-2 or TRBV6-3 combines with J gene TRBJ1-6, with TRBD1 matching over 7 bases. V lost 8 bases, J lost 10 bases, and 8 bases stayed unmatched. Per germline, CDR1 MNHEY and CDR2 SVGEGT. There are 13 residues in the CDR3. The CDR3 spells CASRRQGGSPLHF. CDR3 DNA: TGTGCCAGCCGTCGACAGGGAGGATCACCCCTCCACTTT.

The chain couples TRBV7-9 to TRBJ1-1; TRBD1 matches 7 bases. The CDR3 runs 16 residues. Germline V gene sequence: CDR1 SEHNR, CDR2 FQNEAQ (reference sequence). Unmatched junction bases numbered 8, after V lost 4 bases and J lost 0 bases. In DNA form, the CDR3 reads TGTGCCAGCAGCTCAAGACAGGGTGTGATGAACACTGAAGCTTTCTTT. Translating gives CASSSRQGVMNTEAFF.

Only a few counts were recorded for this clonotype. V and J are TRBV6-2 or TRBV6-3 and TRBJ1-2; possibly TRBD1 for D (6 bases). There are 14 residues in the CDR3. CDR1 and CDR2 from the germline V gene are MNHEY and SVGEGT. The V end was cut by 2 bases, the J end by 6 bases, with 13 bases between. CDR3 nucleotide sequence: TGTGCCAGCAGTTACAGCCAGGGGCTTAATGGCTACACCTTC. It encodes CASSYSQGLNGYTF.

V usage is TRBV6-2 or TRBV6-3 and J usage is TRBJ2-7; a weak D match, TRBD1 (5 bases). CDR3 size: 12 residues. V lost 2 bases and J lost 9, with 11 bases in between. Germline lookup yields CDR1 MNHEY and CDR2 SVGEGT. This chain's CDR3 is CASSYADTVQYF. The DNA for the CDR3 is TGTGCCAGCAGTTACGCGGACACCGTGCAGTACTTC.

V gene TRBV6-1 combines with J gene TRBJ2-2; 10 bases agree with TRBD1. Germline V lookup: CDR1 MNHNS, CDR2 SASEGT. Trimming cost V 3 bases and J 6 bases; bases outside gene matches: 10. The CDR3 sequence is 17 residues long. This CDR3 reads CASSDHGTGVESGELFF. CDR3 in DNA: TGTGCCAGCAGTGACCACGGGACAGGGGTTGAGTCCGGGGAGCTGTTTTTT.

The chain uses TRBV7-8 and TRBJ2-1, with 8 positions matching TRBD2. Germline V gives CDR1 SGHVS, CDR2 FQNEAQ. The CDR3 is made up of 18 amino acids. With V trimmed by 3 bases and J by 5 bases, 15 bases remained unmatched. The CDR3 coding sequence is TGTGCCAGCAGCTTGGGTAGGGGCAGGCTAGCGGGTCACAATGAGCAGTTCTTC. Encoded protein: CASSLGRGRLAGHNEQFF.

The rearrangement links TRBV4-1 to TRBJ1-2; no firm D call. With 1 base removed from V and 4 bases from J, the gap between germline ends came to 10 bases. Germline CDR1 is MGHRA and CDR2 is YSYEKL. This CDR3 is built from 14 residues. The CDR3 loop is CASSQAPAAYGYTF. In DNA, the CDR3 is TGCGCCAGCAGCCAAGCGCCGGCAGCCTATGGCTACACCTTC.

The CDR3 sequence is CASSEVAVNSPLHF. CDR3 bases: TGTGCCAGCAGTGAGGTGGCAGTGAATTCACCCCTCCACTTT. The chain recombines TRBV6-1 with TRBJ1-6, with D unresolved. CDR3 length: 14 residues. The germline V gene has CDR1 MNHNS and CDR2 SASEGT. V lost 3 bases to trimming and J lost 7 bases, with 10 bases between them.